Sequencing of this T cell receptor beta chain was carried out in a study of shared clonotypes between healthy human individuals. This CDR3 comprises 15 residues. V was clipped by 6 bases and J by 2 bases; unmatched bases: 6. Per germline, CDR1 MNHEY and CDR2 SMNVEV (reference sequence). Naive CD8 cells, CD45RO-negative and positively selected for CCR7, excluded terminally differentiated effector memory CD45RA+ cells. Profiling relied on immunoSEQ multiplex PCR, and the TCRdb table lists in-frame clones only, not all of them. Found here are around 2.1 million clones, under 95% of them singletons; the top ten hold under 2%.

The V gene is TRBV27, the J gene TRBJ2-5; 10 bases are a match to TRBD1. This clonotype originated in a young man in good health. Some clones in this sample may be carry-over from other donors' samples. Sequenced sample: naive CD8+ T cells from PBMCs. The CDR3 spells CASSTGTGVQETQYF. The CDR3 DNA reads as TGTGCCAGCAGCACCGGGACAGGGGTACAAGAGACCCAGTACTTC.